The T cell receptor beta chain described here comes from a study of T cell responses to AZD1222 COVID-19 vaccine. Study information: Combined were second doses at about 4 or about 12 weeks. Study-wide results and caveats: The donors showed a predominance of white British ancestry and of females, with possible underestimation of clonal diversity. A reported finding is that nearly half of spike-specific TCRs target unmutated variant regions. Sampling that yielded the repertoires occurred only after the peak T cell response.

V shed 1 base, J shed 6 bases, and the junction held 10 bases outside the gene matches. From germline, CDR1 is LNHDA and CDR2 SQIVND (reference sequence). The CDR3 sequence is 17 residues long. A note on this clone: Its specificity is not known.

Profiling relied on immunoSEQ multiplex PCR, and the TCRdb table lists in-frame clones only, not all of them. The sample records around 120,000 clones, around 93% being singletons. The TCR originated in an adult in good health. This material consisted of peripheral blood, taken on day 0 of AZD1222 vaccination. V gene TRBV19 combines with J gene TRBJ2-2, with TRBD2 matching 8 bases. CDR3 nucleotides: TGTGCCAGTAGTATAGGTAGCGGGACGACAAGGGCCGGGGAGCTGTTTTTT. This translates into CASSIGSGTTRAGELFF.